This T cell receptor beta chain was sequenced during a study of neurological immune-mediated disorders. General study results and limits: The greatest degree of TCR clonal expansion was observed in HTLV-1-associated myelopathy, with the lowest in multiple sclerosis, below that of healthy controls. None of the features examined (clinical or MRI) was associated with the multiple sclerosis repertoire cluster. When the repertoires were grouped phylogenetically, those of 18 of the 34 multiple sclerosis patients came together in a single cluster of related CDR3 sequences, which points to a possible repertoire-level signature.

The authors produced cDNA by 5'RACE using 10-nucleotide random UMIs. TCRdb used MiXCR to reprocess the 5' RACE reads, holding one entry per CDR3 protein. The repertoire holds 120,000 or so distinct CDR3 sequences, 3.2% seen once, with 1.3% in the top ten. CDR1 is DFQATT and CDR2 is SNEGSKA in the germline V gene (reference sequence). The CDR3 runs to 15 residues. V shed 6 bases, J shed 3 bases, and the junction held 7 bases outside the gene matches. This clonotype has at least ten counts. Its antigen remains unidentified. The sequence derives from a woman under 40 with multiple sclerosis. The rearrangement uses TRBV20-1 and TRBJ2-2, with 10 nucleotides matching TRBD1. Sequenced material: PBMCs. The chain's CDR3 is CSARGQGRYTGELFF. CDR3 nucleotides: TGCAGTGCACGGGGACAGGGGAGGTACACCGGGGAGCTGTTTTTT.